Described below is a single T cell receptor beta chain sequence and its context. Its cognate antigen is unknown. CDR3 length equals 17 residues. J gave up 4 bases and V 4 bases, and 14 bases lay outside the gene matches. Germline values: CDR1 LGHNA, CDR2 YNFKEQ. This entry belongs to a study of OX40 agonist ivuxolimab in advanced cancers. General study results and limits: CD8+ T cells (on average) carried more expanded clones than CD4+ T cells. Partial responders at 0.1-3.0 mg/kg had among the lowest clonal expansion.

Profiling relied on immunoSEQ multiplex PCR, and the TCRdb table lists in-frame clones only, not all of them. This table has some 57,000 clones, roughly 82% appearing once. The timepoints at which blood was sampled were baseline, cycle 4 day 1, and cycle 7 day 1. The receptor comes from an adult with an advanced solid tumor such as melanoma, head and neck, liver or kidney cancer. This chain uses TRBV4-2 with TRBJ2-7; 9 bases align to TRBD2. Here the sequenced sample was CD4+ or CD8+ T cells sorted from blood, taken in a trial of the OX40 agonist ivuxolimab. In DNA form, the CDR3 reads TGTGCCAGCAGCCCGCTCGGGAGCGGGGGGAACGGTTACGAGCAGTACTTC. Translating gives CASSPLGSGGNGYEQYF.